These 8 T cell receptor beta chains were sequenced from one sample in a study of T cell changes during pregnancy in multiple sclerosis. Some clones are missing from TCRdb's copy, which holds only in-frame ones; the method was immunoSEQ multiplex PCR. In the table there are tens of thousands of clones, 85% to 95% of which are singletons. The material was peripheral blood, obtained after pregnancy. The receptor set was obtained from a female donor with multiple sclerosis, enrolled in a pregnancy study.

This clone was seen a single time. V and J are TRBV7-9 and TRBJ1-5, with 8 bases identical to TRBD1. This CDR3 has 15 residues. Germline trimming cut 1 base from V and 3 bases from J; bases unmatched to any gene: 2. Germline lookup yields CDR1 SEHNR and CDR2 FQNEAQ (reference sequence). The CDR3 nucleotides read TGTGCCAGCAGCTTAGGACAGGGGAACAATCAGCCCCAGCATTTT. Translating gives CASSLGQGNNQPQHF.

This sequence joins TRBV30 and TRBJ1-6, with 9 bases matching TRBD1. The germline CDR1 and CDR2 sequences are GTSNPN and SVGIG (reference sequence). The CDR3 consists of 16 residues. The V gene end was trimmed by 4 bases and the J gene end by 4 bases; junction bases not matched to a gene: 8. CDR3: CAWNRDRVQYNSPLHF. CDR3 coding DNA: TGTGCCTGGAACCGGGACAGGGTCCAGTATAATTCACCCCTCCACTTT.

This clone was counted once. CDR3 region: CASKVTGVYEQYF. CDR3 DNA sequence: TGTGCCAGCAAGGTGACAGGGGTCTACGAGCAGTACTTC. The V gene is TRBV6-1, the J gene TRBJ2-7, with TRBD1 matching over 8 bases. CDR3 length equals 13 residues. Losses at the gene ends were 7 bases for V and 3 bases for J; bases not matched to a gene: 5. The germline CDR1 and CDR2 sequences are MNHNS and SASEGT.

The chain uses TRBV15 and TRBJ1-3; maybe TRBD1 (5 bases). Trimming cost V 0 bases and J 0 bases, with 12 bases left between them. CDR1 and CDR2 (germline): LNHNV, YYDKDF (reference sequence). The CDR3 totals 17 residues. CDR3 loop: CATSRDSGQHSGNTIYF. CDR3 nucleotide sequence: TGTGCCACCAGCAGAGATTCAGGACAACACTCTGGAAACACCATATATTTT.

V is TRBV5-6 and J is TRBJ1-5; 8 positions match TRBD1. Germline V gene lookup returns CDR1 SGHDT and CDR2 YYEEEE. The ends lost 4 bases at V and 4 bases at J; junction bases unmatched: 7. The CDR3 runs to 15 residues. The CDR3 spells CASSQDRDRNQPQHF. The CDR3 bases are TGTGCCAGCAGCCAGGACAGGGACAGGAATCAGCCCCAGCATTTT. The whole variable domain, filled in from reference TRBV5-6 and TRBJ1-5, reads DAGVTQSPTHLIKTRGQQVTLRCSPKSGHDTVSWYQQALGQGPQFIFQYYEEEERQRGNFPDRFSGHQFPNYSSELNVNALLLGDSALYLCASSQDRDRNQPQHFGDGTRLSIL.

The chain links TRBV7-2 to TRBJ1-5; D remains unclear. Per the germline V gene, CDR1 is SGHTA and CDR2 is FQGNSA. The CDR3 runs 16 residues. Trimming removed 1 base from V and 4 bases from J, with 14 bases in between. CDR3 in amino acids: CASSLGLQPPNQPQHF. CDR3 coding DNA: TGTGCCAGCAGCTTAGGTCTACAGCCACCAAATCAGCCCCAGCATTTT.

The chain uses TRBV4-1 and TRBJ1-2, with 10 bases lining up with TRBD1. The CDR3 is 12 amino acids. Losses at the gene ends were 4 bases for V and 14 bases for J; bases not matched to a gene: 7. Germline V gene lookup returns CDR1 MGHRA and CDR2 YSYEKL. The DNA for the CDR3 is TGCGCCAGCAGCCCCCGGGACAGGGGTTTGACCTTC. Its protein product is CASSPRDRGLTF.

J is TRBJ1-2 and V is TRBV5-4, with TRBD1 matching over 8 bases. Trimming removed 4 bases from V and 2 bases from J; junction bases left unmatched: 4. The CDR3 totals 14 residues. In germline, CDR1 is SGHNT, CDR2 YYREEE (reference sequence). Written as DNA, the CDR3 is TGTGCCAGCAGCAGGGGACAGGAGAACTATGGCTACACCTTC. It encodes CASSRGQENYGYTF. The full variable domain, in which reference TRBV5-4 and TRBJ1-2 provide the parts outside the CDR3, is ETGVTQSPTHLIKTRGQQVTLRCSSQSGHNTVSWYQQALGQGPQFIFQYYREEENGRGNFPPRFSGLQFPNYSSELNVNALELDDSALYLCASSRGQENYGYTFGSGTRLTVV.